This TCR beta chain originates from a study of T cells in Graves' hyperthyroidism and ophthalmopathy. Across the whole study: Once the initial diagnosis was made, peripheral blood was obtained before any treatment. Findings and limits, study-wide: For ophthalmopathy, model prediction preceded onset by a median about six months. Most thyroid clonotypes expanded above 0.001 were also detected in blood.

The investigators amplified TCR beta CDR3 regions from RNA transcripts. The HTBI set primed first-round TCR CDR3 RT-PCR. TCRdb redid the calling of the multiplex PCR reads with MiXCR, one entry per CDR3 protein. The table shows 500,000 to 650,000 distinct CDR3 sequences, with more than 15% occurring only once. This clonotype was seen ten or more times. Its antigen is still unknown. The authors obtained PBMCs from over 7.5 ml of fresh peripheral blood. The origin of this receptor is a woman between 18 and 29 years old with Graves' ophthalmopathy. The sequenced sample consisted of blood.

CDR3 bases: TGTGCCAGCAGCCAGCCGGGACAGGTTGGGAGTGGCTACACCTTC. This translates into CASSQPGQVGSGYTF. V is TRBV11-2 and J is TRBJ1-2; the match to TRBD1 covers 8 bases. The CDR3 runs 15 residues. Per the germline V gene, CDR1 is SGHAT and CDR2 is FQNNGV. V lost 5 bases to trimming and J lost 7 bases; unmatched junction nucleotides: 12. Supplemented by reference TRBV11-2 and TRBJ1-2, the full variable domain reads EAGVAQSPRYKIIEKRQSVAFWCNPISGHATLYWYQQILGQGPKLLIQFQNNGVVDDSQLPKDRFSAERLKGVDSTLKIQPAKLEDSAVYLCASSQPGQVGSGYTFGSGTRLTVV.